This T cell receptor beta chain came from a study of cytomegalovirus exposure and HLA in healthy donors. Study in general: There were fewer than 130 million unique TCR beta sequences, drawn from around 180 million T cells, in an earlier analysis. Roughly 86 million unique TCRs from HLA-typed donors made up an early data release.

Concerning this clone itself: Its antigen is unknown.

Amplification used 60 Vbeta primers and 13 Jbeta primers. How the authors handled the data: A follow-up analysis tallied about 88 million unique TCR beta chains, approximately 11 million shared. Method: immunoSEQ multiplex PCR; TCRdb's copy keeps in-frame clones and lacks some. V, J and clone size were drawn from that table, and D and trimming were deduced from the DNA. The data contain about 210,000 clones, over 80% of them singletons. Trimming removed 6 bases from V and 2 bases from J, with 10 bases in between. This CDR3 spans 13 amino acids. Germline V gene sequence: CDR1 MNHEY, CDR2 SMNVEV (reference sequence). Notes on the study in general: Rarity marked most TCR sequences, yet some public TCRs occurred in many donors.

This receptor was identified in a middle-aged man in good health and CMV-seropositive. The rearrangement uses TRBV27 and TRBJ2-5; a weak D match, TRBD2 (5 bases). Sequencing input: PBMCs. The CDR3 region is CASRRAGQETQYF. The CDR3 region has the DNA TGTGCCAGCAGACGGGCGGGTCAAGAGACCCAGTACTTC.